This entry lists 26 T cell receptor beta chains sequenced from one sample in a study of low-dose radiotherapy and immunotherapy resistance in tumors. Alpha- and beta-chain coverage of first-strand cDNA came from TRAV- and TRBV-specific primers. TCR amplification used approximately 19 PCR cycles, a constant-region primer and a V-primer adapter. A single record per CDR3 protein comes from TCRdb applying MiXCR to the reads. Among over 15,000 distinct CDR3 sequences listed, 70% to 80% were seen once. The receptors were sampled from a human donor with advanced metastatic prostate, ovarian, gallbladder or colorectal cancer (not recorded which). This table probably holds off-target reads from a library built for another chain.

The rearrangement uses TRBV6-1 and TRBJ1-4; TRBD1 matches 7 bases. V trimming: 1 base; J trimming: 3 bases; junction bases outside the gene matches: 8. Germline V gene lookup returns CDR1 MNHNS and CDR2 SASEGT. The CDR3 is made up of 17 amino acids. The CDR3 spells CASSEVGWDSPNEKLFF. The DNA of the CDR3 is TGTGCCAGCAGTGAAGTAGGATGGGACAGCCCTAATGAAAAACTGTTTTTT.

The rearrangement uses TRBV29-1 and TRBJ1-2, with 10 bases lining up with TRBD1. CDR1 and CDR2 (germline): SQVTM, ANQGSEA. The CDR3 is 12 amino acids. The V gene end was trimmed by 6 bases and the J gene end by 4 bases; junction bases not matched to a gene: 2. CDR3 amino acids: CSVDRGPYGYTF. Written as DNA, the CDR3 is TGCAGCGTAGACAGGGGGCCCTATGGCTACACCTTC. The variable domain in full, completed from reference TRBV29-1 and TRBJ1-2, reads SAVISQKPSRDICQRGTSLTIQCQVDSQVTMMFWYRQQPGQSLTLIATANQGSEATYESGFVIDKFPISRPNLTFSTLTVSNMSPEDSSIYLCSVDRGPYGYTFGSGTRLTVV.

The V gene is TRBV12-3 or TRBV12-4, the J gene TRBJ2-2; the match to TRBD1 covers 9 bases. The V and J ends lost 5 bases and 2 bases, in that order; junction bases with no gene match: 3. The CDR3 is 15 residues long. The CDR3 here is CASSRTGDNTGELFF. The CDR3 nucleotides read TGTGCCAGCAGTAGGACAGGGGACAACACCGGGGAGCTGTTTTTT.

This clonotype was seen once. The genes are TRBV18 and TRBJ2-7; tentatively, D is TRBD2 (5 bases). V was cut by 3 bases and J by 6 bases, with 18 bases left in between. The V gene's germline CDR1 is KGHSH and CDR2 LQKENI. The CDR3 sequence is 15 residues long. The CDR3 reads CASSPLAPGLGEQYF. As DNA, the CDR3 is TGTGCCAGCTCACCCCTAGCCCCCGGTTTGGGCGAGCAGTACTTC.

The rearrangement links TRBV9 to TRBJ1-2; D is uncertain. V lost 4 bases, J lost 8 bases, and 15 bases lay in between. Germline V gene lookup returns CDR1 SGDLS and CDR2 YYNGEE. The CDR3 totals 13 residues. Here the CDR3 DNA reads TGTGCCAGCAGCAGCAATGGTTTGGGCGGCTACACCTTC. Its protein is CASSSNGLGGYTF.

This sequence joins TRBV5-1 and TRBJ2-1; D unresolved. V lost 4 bases and J 8 bases, leaving 13 bases between the germline ends. The CDR3 contains 13 residues. CDR1 and CDR2 (germline): SGHRS, YFSETQ. The CDR3 DNA reads TGCGCCAGCAGCCAGGATCCAGGCTATGAGCAGTTCTTC. Protein sequence: CASSQDPGYEQFF.

This clonotype was seen a handful of times. The chain has TRBV5-6 and TRBJ2-1; TRBD1 matches 8 bases. Losses at the gene ends were 4 bases for V and 13 bases for J; bases not matched to a gene: 4. This CDR3 has 11 residues. Germline values: CDR1 SGHDT, CDR2 YYEEEE. The CDR3 loop reads CASSDRGGQFF. CDR3 nucleotides: TGTGCCAGCAGCGACAGGGGCGGTCAGTTCTTC.

V is TRBV12-3 or TRBV12-4 and J is TRBJ2-2; TRBD2 matches at 7 bases. The junction had 7 bases not matched to a gene; V was cut back by 5 bases and J by 4 bases. The CDR3 is 15 residues long. The CDR3 DNA follows: TGTGCCAGCAGTACCCGGGGGAGGGGCACCGGGGAGCTGTTTTTT. Its translation: CASSTRGRGTGELFF.

This sequence joins TRBV3-1 and TRBJ2-5; D uncertain. This CDR3 comprises 14 residues. The V end lost 3 bases, the J end lost 2 bases, and 10 bases lay between the germline ends. From germline, CDR1 is LGHDT and CDR2 YNNKEL (reference sequence). Here the CDR3 reads CASSHRSEQETQYF. DNA of the CDR3: TGTGCCAGCAGCCATCGGAGTGAACAAGAGACCCAGTACTTC.

The genes are TRBV15 and TRBJ2-1, with a weak D call TRBD2 (6 bases). Germline V gives CDR1 LNHNV, CDR2 YYDKDF (reference sequence). This CDR3 has 16 residues. V was shortened by 0 bases and J by 3 bases, with 12 bases between the two germline ends. The CDR3 bases are TGTGCCACCAGCAGAGATCGAGACGGGGGCTACAATGAGCAGTTCTTC. Encoded protein: CATSRDRDGGYNEQFF.

The chain joins TRBV6-2 or TRBV6-3 to TRBJ2-7, with no clear D. V lost 6 bases and J 3 bases, leaving 15 bases between the germline ends. The CDR3 loop spans 14 amino acids. From germline, CDR1 is MNHEY and CDR2 SVGEGT. The CDR3 region is CASRVTVDHYEQYF. The CDR3 DNA sequence: TGTGCCAGCAGGGTGACTGTGGACCACTACGAGCAGTACTTC.

This chain connects TRBV2 to TRBJ2-5, with 7 bases aligning to TRBD1. The CDR3 is 15 residues long. The ends lost 4 bases at V and 6 bases at J; junction bases unmatched: 11. The germline V gene encodes CDR1 SNHLY and CDR2 FYNNEI. The CDR3 coding sequence is TGTGCCAGCAGTGGACTCGGCAGGGGGAGCCAGACCCAGTACTTC. Translation gives CASSGLGRGSQTQYF. Full variable domain (remainder filled in from reference TRBV2 and TRBJ2-5): EPEVTQTPSHQVTQMGQEVILRCVPISNHLYFYWYRQILGQKVEFLVSFYNNEISEKSEIFDDQFSVERPDGSNFTLKIRSTKLEDSAMYFCASSGLGRGSQTQYFGPGTRLLVL.

V gene TRBV12-3 or TRBV12-4 combines with J gene TRBJ2-3; D gene uncertain. V lost 5 bases and J 1 base, leaving 4 bases between the germline ends. CDR3 size: 12 residues. In DNA form, the CDR3 reads TGTGCCAGCAGTCTCCGCACAGATACGCAGTATTTT. This translates into CASSLRTDTQYF.

This clonotype was observed a handful of times. V gene TRBV28 combines with J gene TRBJ2-7; D may be TRBD1 (6 bases). This CDR3 has 12 residues. The germline V gene encodes CDR1 MDHEN and CDR2 SYDVKM. The CDR3 region is CDTGVRGYEQYF. The CDR3 bases are TGTGACACCGGTGTCAGGGGCTACGAGCAGTACTTC.

The table lists this clonotype with a count of one. The chain has TRBV6-8 and TRBJ1-1, with TRBD1 identical over 7 bases. Germline assignment: CDR1 MNHGY and CDR2 SAAAGT. The CDR3 loop spans 15 amino acids. V lost 10 bases and J lost 4; bases outside the gene matches: 15. The DNA of the CDR3 is TGTGCCACCACACCCTCGACAGGGACCAGCACTGAAGCTTTCTTT. Residues: CATTPSTGTSTEAFF.

V and J are TRBV2 and TRBJ2-4; no reliable D call. The CDR3 runs to 12 residues. Germline-derived CDR1 and CDR2 are SNHLY and FYNNEI. V was cut by 7 bases and J by 4 bases, with 8 bases left in between. Here the CDR3 reads CASNLEKNIQYF. DNA of the CDR3: TGTGCCAGCAATCTTGAGAAAAACATTCAGTACTTC.

This sequence joins TRBV28 and TRBJ2-1, with 11 positions matching TRBD1. V lost 6 bases to trimming and J lost 6 bases; unmatched junction nucleotides: 4. The V gene's germline CDR1 is MDHEN and CDR2 SYDVKM. The CDR3 has 14 residues. The DNA of the CDR3 is TGTGCCAGCAGAGGGACAGGGGGTATCAATGAGCAGTTCTTC. Its protein is CASRGTGGINEQFF.

The rearrangement joins TRBV7-9 to TRBJ2-3; D is possibly TRBD1 or TRBD2 (5 bases each). The CDR3 has 15 residues. The V gene lost 3 bases and the J gene lost 2 bases, with 12 bases spanning the gap. Per germline, CDR1 SEHNR and CDR2 FQNEAQ (reference sequence). The CDR3 protein is CASSLRGVSTDTQYF. In DNA, the CDR3 is TGTGCCAGCAGCTTGAGGGGCGTTTCCACAGATACGCAGTATTTT.

J is TRBJ1-2 and V is TRBV5-4; D unclear. CDR3 size: 11 residues. CDR1 is SGHNT and CDR2 is YYREEE in the germline V gene (reference sequence). V lost 4 bases and J lost 0, with 1 base in between. CDR3 in DNA: TGTGCCAGCAGCGCTAACTATGGCTACACCTTC. Translating it yields CASSANYGYTF.

V usage is TRBV29-1 and J usage is TRBJ2-4, with a tentative D call TRBD1 (6 bases). V shed 6 bases and J shed 4 bases, with 13 bases lying between them. The germline CDR1 and CDR2 sequences are SQVTM and ANQGSEA. The CDR3 extends over 13 amino acids. This chain's CDR3 is CSVAQGRKNIQYF. In DNA, the CDR3 is TGCAGCGTGGCCCAGGGGCGAAAAAACATTCAGTACTTC. The full variable domain, completed using reference TRBV29-1 and TRBJ2-4, is SAVISQKPSRDICQRGTSLTIQCQVDSQVTMMFWYRQQPGQSLTLIATANQGSEATYESGFVIDKFPISRPNLTFSTLTVSNMSPEDSSIYLCSVAQGRKNIQYFGAGTRLSVL.

The chain recombines TRBV5-8 with TRBJ1-4; 7 bases match TRBD1. Per germline, CDR1 SGHTS and CDR2 YDEGEE. With V trimmed by 3 bases and J by 0 bases, 11 bases remained unmatched. The CDR3 contains 18 residues. Here the CDR3 reads CASSWSGGTAATNEKLFF. CDR3 bases: TGTGCCAGCAGCTGGAGTGGCGGGACAGCAGCAACTAATGAAAAACTGTTTTTT.

The chain uses TRBV28 and TRBJ1-1; tentative D call: TRBD1 (6 bases). V lost 6 bases, J lost 1 base, and 15 bases lay in between. The length of the CDR3 is 15 residues. Germline CDR1 reads MDHEN; CDR2 reads SYDVKM. In DNA, the CDR3 is TGTGCCAGCAGCCCACTAACAGGGTGGAACACTGAAGCTTTCTTT. It translates to CASSPLTGWNTEAFF.

This chain joins TRBV20-1 and TRBJ2-5; D uncertain. Germline V gene sequence: CDR1 DFQATT, CDR2 SNEGSKA (reference sequence). CDR3 size: 14 residues. V lost 0 bases and J lost 5, with 13 bases in between. For the CDR3, the DNA is TGCAGTGCTAGAGATAGGCTGGGAATGGAGACCCAGTACTTC. This gives the protein CSARDRLGMETQYF.

The chain has TRBV18 and TRBJ1-1; D may be TRBD1 (5 bases). In germline, CDR1 is KGHSH, CDR2 LQKENI. V was pared by 3 bases and J by 7 bases, with 12 bases between. CDR3 size: 13 residues. This CDR3 reads CASSPGQALEAFF. In DNA, the CDR3 is TGTGCCAGCTCACCGGGGCAGGCCCTTGAAGCTTTCTTT.

The chain carries TRBV14 and TRBJ2-3; TRBD1 agrees at 7 bases. V shed 3 bases, J shed 4 bases, and the junction held 4 bases outside the gene matches. The length of the CDR3 is 14 residues. Germline V gives CDR1 SGHDN, CDR2 FVKESK. CDR3 in DNA: TGTGCCAGCAGCCACACCGGGACAGCAGATACGCAGTATTTT. Its protein is CASSHTGTADTQYF. Complete variable domain (other parts from reference TRBV14 and TRBJ2-3): EAGVTQFPSHSVIEKGQTVTLRCDPISGHDNLYWYRRVMGKEIKFLLHFVKESKQDESGMPNNRFLAERTGGTYSTLKVQPAELEDSGVYFCASSHTGTADTQYFGPGTRLTVL.

CDR3: CASSLRGQQETQYF. The CDR3 DNA reads as TGCGCCAGCAGCTTGAGGGGGCAGCAAGAGACCCAGTACTTC. The V and J genes are TRBV5-1 and TRBJ2-5, with TRBD1 matching 7 bases. The ends lost 1 base at V and 2 bases at J; junction bases unmatched: 2. There are 14 residues in the CDR3. Germline V gene data show CDR1 as SGHRS and CDR2 as YFSETQ.